The 21 T cell receptor beta chains listed next were all sequenced from one sample in a study of vaccination and CD4 T cells after COVID-19. Treatment indicated: approximately nine-day PBMC culture with coronavirus spike peptide pools or control peptides (ViraFEST assay). Their antigens remain unidentified. Oncomine TCR Beta short-read sequencing was applied to DNA from cultured CD4+ T cells. Each CDR3 protein is one row after TCRdb ran MiXCR on the PCR reads. This table has about 14,000 distinct CDR3 sequences, about half appearing once. The sample taken for sequencing was CD4+ T cells from blood, cultured in vitro. These receptors all come from a human donor who had recovered from COVID-19.

This clonotype was seen more than once but under ten times. The rearrangement joins TRBV2 to TRBJ2-1; 9 bases align to TRBD2. The CDR3 extends over 14 amino acids. V shed 5 bases and J 6 bases; nucleotides not matched to a gene: 5. CDR1 SNHLY and CDR2 FYNNEI come from the germline V gene. In nucleotides, the CDR3 is TGTGCCAGCAGTTCTGAGACTAGCGGCAATGAGCAGTTCTTC. This encodes CASSSETSGNEQFF. The whole variable domain, filled in from reference TRBV2 and TRBJ2-1, reads EPEVTQTPSHQVTQMGQEVILRCVPISNHLYFYWYRQILGQKVEFLVSFYNNEISEKSEIFDDQFSVERPDGSNFTLKIRSTKLEDSAMYFCASSSETSGNEQFFGPGTRLTVL.

To note about this clonotype: The junction differs from germline at one of its ends, possibly a read error. J is TRBJ2-1 and V is TRBV6-1, with TRBD2 matching 12 bases. Per germline, CDR1 MNHNS and CDR2 SASEGT. This CDR3 spans 12 amino acids. In DNA form, the CDR3 reads TGTGCCAGCAGTGTGACTAGCGGGAGAAAGTTCTTT. This sequence encodes CASSVTSGRKFF.

This sequence joins TRBV6-1 and TRBJ2-7; a weak D match, TRBD2 (5 bases). CDR3 length equals 15 residues. In germline, CDR1 is MNHNS, CDR2 SASEGT. Trimming shortened V by 2 bases and J by 6 bases, and 17 bases separated the two germline ends. CDR3 nucleotide sequence: TGTGCCAGCAGTGAACCCTTCCGGGATCCCGGCGAGCAGTACTTC. It encodes CASSEPFRDPGEQYF.

This chain uses TRBV6-1 with TRBJ2-3; 11 bases agree with TRBD2. V shed 2 bases and J 0 bases; nucleotides not matched to a gene: 7. From germline, CDR1 is MNHNS and CDR2 SASEGT. This CDR3 spans 18 amino acids. CDR3 sequence (DNA): TGTGCCAGCAGTGAAATAAAAGGACTAGCGGGCAGCACAGATACGCAGTATTTT. Translation gives CASSEIKGLAGSTDTQYF.

The chain links TRBV27 to TRBJ2-6; 9 bases are shared with TRBD2. The CDR3 length is 20 residues. V shed 6 bases and J 0 bases; nucleotides not matched to a gene: 15. Germline assignment: CDR1 MNHEY and CDR2 SMNVEV (reference sequence). CDR3 sequence reads: CASRGSRLAGASSGANVLTF. The CDR3 DNA follows: TGTGCCAGCAGGGGATCTCGATTAGCGGGAGCTTCCTCTGGGGCCAACGTCCTGACTTTC.

This clonotype was observed a few times. The chain combines TRBV28 with TRBJ2-7; no clear D gene. The CDR3 has 11 residues. V was trimmed by 4 bases and J by 0 bases, leaving 1 base between them. CDR1 is MDHEN, CDR2 SYDVKM, per germline. CDR3 nucleotides: TGTGCCAGCAGTTCCTCCTACGAGCAGTACTTC. Translating it yields CASSSSYEQYF.

Only a few counts were recorded for this clonotype. The CDR3 protein is CASSLARVQGIRNTIYF. In DNA, the CDR3 is TGTGCCAGCAGCTTAGCGCGCGTTCAGGGAATTAGAAACACCATATATTTT. This rearrangement joins TRBV7-8 to TRBJ1-3; possibly TRBD1 for D (5 bases). Germline assignment: CDR1 SGHVS and CDR2 FQNEAQ. Trimming took 0 bases from V and 5 from J, leaving 17 bases between them. CDR3 size: 17 residues. The full variable domain, completed using reference TRBV7-8 and TRBJ1-3, is GAGVSQSPRYKVAKRGQDVALRCDPISGHVSLFWYQQALGQGPEFLTYFQNEAQLDKSGLPSDRFFAERPEGSVSTLKIQRTQQEDSAVYLCASSLARVQGIRNTIYFGEGSWLTVV.

CDR3 residues: CASTRGDRDSNQPQHF. Here the CDR3 DNA reads TGTGCCAGCACCCGTGGGGACAGGGATAGCAATCAGCCCCAGCATTTT. The chain employs TRBV28 and TRBJ1-5; 9 bases line up with TRBD1. The CDR3 covers 16 residues. J lost 0 bases, V lost 7 bases, and 7 bases had no gene match. The germline CDR1 and CDR2 sequences are MDHEN and SYDVKM.

This clonotype was counted between two and nine times. CDR3 loop: CASSPGSLSNQPQHF. In DNA, the CDR3 is TGTGCCAGCAGTCCTGGATCCCTTAGCAATCAGCCCCAGCATTTT. This chain links TRBV2 with TRBJ1-5; D call uncertain. The CDR3 is made up of 15 amino acids. The germline V gene encodes CDR1 SNHLY and CDR2 FYNNEI. The V gene lost 5 bases and the J gene lost 0 bases, with 11 bases spanning the gap.

The chain employs TRBV5-4 and TRBJ1-2; 7 nucleotides match TRBD1. CDR3 length: 14 amino acids. The germline V gene has CDR1 SGHNT and CDR2 YYREEE (reference sequence). Trimming removed 4 bases from V and 2 bases from J; junction bases left unmatched: 5. The DNA of the CDR3 is TGTGCCAGCAGCCGAACAGGGGAAAACTATGGCTACACCTTC. Translated: CASSRTGENYGYTF. The full variable domain, rest sourced from reference TRBV5-4 and TRBJ1-2, is ETGVTQSPTHLIKTRGQQVTLRCSSQSGHNTVSWYQQALGQGPQFIFQYYREEENGRGNFPPRFSGLQFPNYSSELNVNALELDDSALYLCASSRTGENYGYTFGSGTRLTVV.

In its sample, this clonotype was seen a few times. V is TRBV7-2 and J is TRBJ1-6; D uncertain. V shed 3 bases and J shed 7 bases, with 10 bases lying between them. This CDR3 has 14 amino acids. Germline CDR1 reads SGHTA; CDR2 reads FQGNSA. The CDR3, as DNA: TGTGCCAGCAGCTTTTCAGGCGGGAATTCACCCCTCCACTTT. It codes for CASSFSGGNSPLHF.

The chain recombines TRBV2 with TRBJ2-1, with 16 positions matching TRBD2. V lost 6 bases and J lost 9; bases outside the gene matches: 8. Germline V CDR1 and CDR2: SNHLY, FYNNEI. This CDR3 is 16 amino acids long. The CDR3 region has the DNA TGTGCCAGCAGGCCCGAAGGGACTAGCGGGAGGGGTGAGCAGTTCTTC. Amino acid sequence: CASRPEGTSGRGEQFF.

V usage is TRBV20-1 and J usage is TRBJ2-3; D is ambiguous. This CDR3 is built from 16 residues. The germline CDR1 and CDR2 sequences are DFQATT and SNEGSKA (reference sequence). The ends were cut back, 0 bases at V and 0 bases at J, with 13 bases in the middle. The CDR3 sequence is CSARDSGGRSTDTQYF. The CDR3 bases are TGCAGTGCTAGAGATTCAGGCGGAAGGAGCACAGATACGCAGTATTTT.

This clonotype showed up just a few times. V gene TRBV7-8 combines with J gene TRBJ1-5, with 8 bases that match TRBD1. The CDR3 loop spans 15 amino acids. V lost 3 bases and J lost 6; bases outside the gene matches: 7. The germline V gene has CDR1 SGHVS and CDR2 FQNEAQ. Written as DNA, the CDR3 is TGTGCCAGCAGCTTGGACAGGGTACTTTCTCAGCCCCAGCATTTT. It is translated as CASSLDRVLSQPQHF. Full variable domain (missing parts from reference TRBV7-8 and TRBJ1-5): GAGVSQSPRYKVAKRGQDVALRCDPISGHVSLFWYQQALGQGPEFLTYFQNEAQLDKSGLPSDRFFAERPEGSVSTLKIQRTQQEDSAVYLCASSLDRVLSQPQHFGDGTRLSIL.

The V call is TRBV19, the J call TRBJ2-1; 10 bases are shared with TRBD2. The V gene end was trimmed by 6 bases and the J gene end by 8 bases; junction bases not matched to a gene: 7. Per the germline V gene, CDR1 is LNHDA and CDR2 is SQIVND (reference sequence). CDR3 length equals 14 residues. The CDR3 loop reads CASRTPSGSYEQFF. The CDR3 DNA sequence: TGTGCCAGTAGGACCCCTAGCGGGAGTTATGAGCAGTTCTTC.

The chain links TRBV28 to TRBJ1-6; D possibly corresponds to TRBD1 (5 bases). The CDR3 is made up of 15 amino acids. Germline CDR1 is MDHEN and CDR2 is SYDVKM. V was trimmed by 3 bases and J by 5 bases, leaving 11 bases between them. The CDR3: CASSFQGINNSPLHF. The CDR3 DNA is TGTGCCAGCAGTTTTCAGGGAATTAATAATTCACCCCTCCACTTT.

This sequence joins TRBV7-6 and TRBJ1-3; D is unresolved. In germline, CDR1 is SGHVS, CDR2 FNYEAQ. The germline V and J ends were trimmed by 4 bases and 0 bases, with 19 bases remaining between them. The CDR3 runs to 18 residues. The CDR3 protein is CASSSTSTGGVSGNTIYF. In DNA, the CDR3 is TGTGCCAGCAGCTCCACCAGTACCGGTGGGGTCTCTGGAAACACCATATATTTT.

The gene calls are TRBV29-1 and TRBJ2-5, with 8 bases aligning to TRBD1. The CDR3 spans 15 residues. Unmatched junction bases numbered 11, after V lost 6 bases and J lost 2 bases. Germline lookup yields CDR1 SQVTM and CDR2 ANQGSEA. The CDR3 DNA sequence: TGCAGCGTCCGAAAAGGACAGGGATCACAAGAGACCCAGTACTTC. Its protein product is CSVRKGQGSQETQYF.

The rearrangement joins TRBV21-1 to TRBJ2-7; the D call in the table, TRBD1, was not verified against the DNA. TRBV21-1 has pseudogene status. The CDR3 has 13 residues. Here the CDR3 reads CASSPRTNYEQYF. DNA of the CDR3: TGTGCCAGCAGCCCTAGGACAAACTACGAGCAGTACTTC.

This rearrangement joins TRBV12-3 or TRBV12-4 to TRBJ1-1, with 7 bases fitting TRBD1. This CDR3 has 13 residues. Trimming removed 10 bases from V and 5 bases from J; junction bases left unmatched: 10. The CDR3 sequence: CATRRQGRTEAFF. Written as DNA, the CDR3 is TGTGCCACTCGGAGACAGGGCAGAACTGAAGCTTTCTTT.

There are a few counts of this clonotype. The chain combines TRBV20-1 with TRBJ1-1; 7 nucleotides agree with TRBD1. Germline V gene lookup returns CDR1 DFQATT and CDR2 SNEGSKA (reference sequence). J gave up 4 bases and V 6 bases, and 8 bases lay outside the gene matches. The CDR3 sequence is 13 residues long. CDR3 region: CSAIDREPTEAFF. The CDR3 DNA is TGCAGTGCCATTGACAGGGAGCCCACTGAAGCTTTCTTT.